These T cell receptor beta chains were read from a single sample in a study of pediatric ulcerative colitis. Libraries were prepared by immunoSEQ multiplex PCR; TCRdb keeps only in-frame clonotypes and omits some of them. The data show 55,000 to 65,000 clones, 77% seen once. The sequenced sample was blood. These receptor sequences come from a boy aged 5 to 17 with moderate ulcerative colitis. Both conserved end residues are trimmed from each CDR3.

V: TRBV18; J: TRBJ2-7; CDR3: ASSPRGSGVYEQY
V: TRBV9; J: TRBJ1-2; CDR3: ASSVAGLTGEANYGYT
V: TRBV13; J: TRBJ2-5; CDR3: ASSSTGTSGQETQY
V: TRBV9; J: TRBJ2-3; CDR3: ASSKDLAGVADTQY
V: TRBV4-3; J: TRBJ1-2; CDR3: ASSQDRATEVYGYT
V: TRBV5-4; J: TRBJ1-4; CDR3: ASSSQVRGRGEKLF
V: TRBV5-8; J: TRBJ1-5; CDR3: ASSLGGIGNQPQH
V: TRBV11-1; J: TRBJ1-4; CDR3: ASSPGDPTNEKLF
V: TRBV5-6; J: TRBJ2-1; CDR3: ASSFGGLTPWDEQF
V: TRBV9; J: TRBJ1-1; CDR3: ASSVGPGTEAF
V: TRBV30; J: TRBJ2-7; CDR3: AWSVPSGQILHYEQY
V: TRBV7-9; J: TRBJ2-3; CDR3: ASSLGSSGGHTDTQY
V: TRBV2; J: TRBJ2-7; CDR3: ASIPSRGDGAEQY
V: TRBV19; J: TRBJ1-2; CDR3: ASSMTGNYGYT
V: TRBV5-1; J: TRBJ2-7; CDR3: ASSPEGTGSGEQY
V: TRBV25-1; J: TRBJ2-7; CDR3: ASSAWASGRHEQY
V: TRBV5-1; J: TRBJ1-2; CDR3: ASSGDPWWGYT
V: TRBV6-1; J: TRBJ2-7; CDR3: ASRKREVGEQY
V: TRBV5-1; J: TRBJ1-1; CDR3: ASSTEADNTEAF
V: TRBV6-6; J: TRBJ1-1; CDR3: ASRSGAAVNTEAF
V: TRBV4-1; J: TRBJ2-3; CDR3: ASSQGGLAGVGDTQY
V: TRBV4-1; J: TRBJ2-4; CDR3: ASSQLGHIQY
V: TRBV5-4; J: TRBJ1-4; CDR3: ARADGRGGPNEKLF
V: TRBV5-6; J: TRBJ2-1; CDR3: ASSLVGSEYNEQF